One sample yielded the 32 T cell receptor beta chains listed below, sequenced in a study of spatial heterogeneity in lung cancer. TCRdb re-called the 5' RACE reads with MiXCR, one entry per CDR3 protein. The sample yields some 38,000 distinct CDR3 sequences, around 3.1% seen once. The time point: sample taken at primary tumor resection. This material consisted of normal lung tissue next to the tumor, taken at surgery. The receptors stem from a male donor with early-stage non-small cell lung cancer.

This clonotype has ten or more counts. The chain has TRBV6-5 and TRBJ1-6; the match to TRBD1 covers 9 bases. CDR3 length equals 16 residues. J was trimmed by 9 bases and V by 4 bases; bases with no gene match: 10. Germline V gene sequence: CDR1 MNHEY, CDR2 SVGAGI. The DNA for the CDR3 is TGTGCCAGCAGTTCCGACCCGGGACAGGGAGGTTCACCCCTCCACTTT. Translated, it gives CASSSDPGQGGSPLHF.

This chain links TRBV12-3 or TRBV12-4 with TRBJ1-2, with D tentatively TRBD1 (6 bases). CDR3 length: 15 residues. V shed 5 bases and J shed 4 bases, with 17 bases lying between them. The CDR3 nucleotides read TGTGCCAGCAGTCTACAGGGTTCCAATCGCTATGGCTACACCTTC. Protein: CASSLQGSNRYGYTF.

This clonotype was found a few times. V is TRBV5-1 and J is TRBJ2-5, with TRBD2 as a possible D gene (6 bases). The V end lost 5 bases, the J end lost 2 bases, and 10 bases lay between the germline ends. CDR1 is SGHRS and CDR2 is YFSETQ in the germline V gene. This CDR3 spans 13 amino acids. The CDR3 protein is CASRAGSQETQYF. CDR3 nucleotides: TGCGCCAGCAGAGCCGGGAGTCAAGAGACCCAGTACTTC.

There are a few counts of this clonotype. The chain joins TRBV14 to TRBJ2-7, with TRBD1 matching over 9 bases. Germline CDR1 SGHDN, CDR2 FVKESK. The V segment lost 1 base and the J segment 2 bases; nucleotides outside the gene matches: 6. This CDR3 spans 16 amino acids. In DNA form, the CDR3 reads TGTGCCAGCAGCCAAGTTAGGGGGACAGGGACCTACGAGCAGTACTTC. The encoded protein is CASSQVRGTGTYEQYF.

The rearrangement joins TRBV20-1 to TRBJ2-7, with 16 bases identical to TRBD2. This CDR3 has 16 residues. The germline V gene has CDR1 DFQATT and CDR2 SNEGSKA (reference sequence). Trimming at V came to 3 bases and at J to 0 bases, leaving 2 bases not matched to a gene. The CDR3, as DNA: TGCAGTGCTAGGGGACTAGCGGGAGGGTTCTCCTACGAGCAGTACTTC. This codes for CSARGLAGGFSYEQYF.

This clonotype was picked up many times. The chain joins TRBV28 to TRBJ2-7; weak D call: TRBD2 (7 bases). From germline, CDR1 is MDHEN and CDR2 SYDVKM. CDR3 length: 15 residues. The V end lost 6 bases, the J end lost 3 bases, and 18 bases lay between the germline ends. CDR3: CASSLGRGAGYEQYF. In DNA form, the CDR3 reads TGTGCCAGCAGCCTTGGTCGGGGGGCAGGCTACGAGCAGTACTTC.

This clonotype was recorded at least ten times. J is TRBJ1-5 and V is TRBV4-1; unclear D gene. Germline-derived CDR1 and CDR2 are MGHRA and YSYEKL. Trimming removed 4 bases from V and 3 bases from J, with 10 bases in between. This CDR3 contains 14 residues. DNA for the CDR3: TGCGCCAGCAGCCCCAACAGTTTCAATCAGCCCCAGCATTTT. Amino acids: CASSPNSFNQPQHF.

This clonotype has only a few counts. The rearrangement joins TRBV5-6 to TRBJ1-5; D might be TRBD1 (6 bases). The V gene lost 8 bases and the J gene lost 7 bases, with 19 bases spanning the gap. CDR1 and CDR2 (germline): SGHDT, YYEEEE. The CDR3 loop spans 14 amino acids. Here the CDR3 reads CARGGEQGEQPQHF. The CDR3 DNA reads as TGTGCCAGGGGGGGAGAACAGGGAGAGCAGCCCCAGCATTTT.

Remarks on this clonotype: A much larger clone sits a single nucleotide away, making a read error possible. The V call is TRBV6-5, the J call TRBJ1-1; 8 bases are a match to TRBD1. V lost 4 bases and J lost 3; bases outside the gene matches: 4. CDR3 length: 14 residues. In germline, CDR1 is MNHEY, CDR2 SVGAGI. The CDR3 is CASSLGTGYTEAFF. The CDR3 DNA reads TGTGCCAGCAGTTTGGGGACAGGTTACACTGAAGCTTTCTTT.

This clonotype was seen repeatedly, ten times or more. This chain links TRBV11-1 with TRBJ1-1; D unclear. Trimming took 0 bases from V and 4 from J, leaving 12 bases between them. CDR3 length: 15 amino acids. The germline CDR1 and CDR2 sequences are SGHAT and FQDESV (reference sequence). The CDR3 DNA follows: TGTGCCAGCAGCTTAGCGCCAGGTCAAACCACTGAAGCTTTCTTT. This encodes CASSLAPGQTTEAFF.

The DNA of the CDR3 is TGTGCCGATAACAGGGACTTGGACTATGGCTACACCTTC. Its protein is CADNRDLDYGYTF. The V call is TRBV27, the J call TRBJ1-2; maybe TRBD1 (6 bases). The CDR3 runs 13 residues. Germline V gives CDR1 MNHEY, CDR2 SMNVEV (reference sequence). Trimming shortened V by 11 bases and J by 3 bases, and 16 bases separated the two germline ends.

This clonotype appeared many times. The chain joins TRBV12-3 or TRBV12-4 to TRBJ2-1, with a possible D match to TRBD1 (6 bases). This CDR3 is built from 16 residues. Trimming stripped 7 bases from V and 1 base from J, with 17 bases between. The CDR3 loop is CASKTLEGQSYNEQFF. The CDR3 DNA follows: TGTGCCAGCAAAACGCTGGAAGGACAGTCCTACAATGAGCAGTTCTTC.

The sample holds many counts of this clonotype. The chain links TRBV6-6 to TRBJ1-4, with TRBD1 identical over 7 bases. The ends lost 4 bases at V and 2 bases at J; junction bases unmatched: 1. Germline CDR1 MNHNY, CDR2 SVGAGI (reference sequence). This CDR3 has 14 amino acids. This chain's CDR3 is CASSSDRTNEKLFF. CDR3 nucleotide sequence: TGTGCCAGCAGTTCGGACAGGACTAATGAAAAACTGTTTTTT.

This clonotype has a count of ten or more. The V call is TRBV20-1, the J call TRBJ1-3; D remains unclear. The CDR3 sequence is 14 residues long. V was pared by 6 bases and J by 0 bases, with 12 bases between. CDR1 is DFQATT and CDR2 is SNEGSKA in the germline V gene (reference sequence). The CDR3 is CSALRILSGNTIYF. The CDR3 region has the DNA TGCAGTGCCCTCAGGATACTCTCTGGAAACACCATATATTTT.

There are many counts of this clonotype. The chain employs TRBV28 and TRBJ2-1; D may match TRBD1 or TRBD2 (5 bases each). This CDR3 comprises 14 residues. Germline V gene lookup returns CDR1 MDHEN and CDR2 SYDVKM. Trimming pared 10 bases from V and 7 bases from J, leaving 20 bases between. CDR3 nucleotide sequence: TGTGCCACCAAGAGGGGAGTTAATTGGAATGAGCAGTTCTTC. This encodes CATKRGVNWNEQFF.

This clonotype was found many times. CDR3 in amino acids: CASSLADGGTEAFF. The CDR3, as DNA: TGCGCCAGCAGCTTGGCCGATGGAGGAACTGAAGCTTTCTTT. The chain uses TRBV5-1 and TRBJ1-1; D unclear. Deletions cut 0 bases from V and 5 bases from J, with 11 bases between. The CDR3 length is 14 residues. Germline values: CDR1 SGHRS, CDR2 YFSETQ.

The sample holds many counts of this clonotype. The rearrangement links TRBV7-9 to TRBJ2-7, with TRBD2 matching over 11 bases. Germline V gene sequence: CDR1 SEHNR, CDR2 FQNEAQ (reference sequence). V gave up 8 bases and J gave up 3 bases; unmatched junction bases: 3. The CDR3 consists of 13 residues. CDR3 bases: TGTGCCAGCGGGGGACTAGCGGTCTACGAGCAGTACTTC. This sequence encodes CASGGLAVYEQYF.

The table lists this clonotype with a few counts. The chain carries TRBV3-1 and TRBJ2-5; 11 bases map to TRBD2. V was pared by 4 bases and J by 4 bases, with 14 bases of the junction left unmatched. Germline-derived CDR1 and CDR2 are LGHDT and YNNKEL (reference sequence). The CDR3 contains 18 residues. This CDR3 is CASSLSPVSGGARETQYF. The CDR3 DNA reads as TGTGCCAGCAGCCTCTCCCCGGTTAGCGGGGGGGCCCGAGAGACCCAGTACTTC.

This clonotype was counted many times. The rearrangement joins TRBV29-1 to TRBJ2-7; TRBD1 matches at 9 bases. Germline lookup yields CDR1 SQVTM and CDR2 ANQGSEA. Trimming at V came to 6 bases and at J to 6 bases, leaving 9 bases not matched to a gene. This CDR3 is built from 13 residues. The CDR3: CSVSGTGIIEQYF. CDR3 nucleotides: TGCAGCGTGTCCGGGACAGGGATCATCGAGCAGTACTTC.

This clonotype was counted at least ten times. DNA of the CDR3: TGTGCCAGCAGCCATAATAGGGAACTCGGCACAGATACGCAGTATTTT. Translation gives CASSHNRELGTDTQYF. The chain joins TRBV3-1 to TRBJ2-3; no definite D call. This CDR3 is built from 16 residues. From germline, CDR1 is LGHDT and CDR2 YNNKEL (reference sequence). V was shortened by 3 bases and J by 1 base, with 14 bases between the two germline ends.

This clonotype was recorded at least ten times. J is TRBJ1-2 and V is TRBV18, with D perhaps matching TRBD1 (5 bases). Germline V gene sequence: CDR1 KGHSH, CDR2 LQKENI. Trimming removed 3 bases at V and 3 bases at J, with 11 bases between. The CDR3 has 14 amino acids. The CDR3: CASSPDEGHYGYTF. CDR3 coding DNA: TGTGCCAGCTCACCGGACGAGGGGCACTATGGCTACACCTTC.

This clonotype occurred many times. V and J are TRBV7-2 and TRBJ2-3, with D unresolved. The CDR3 covers 15 residues. From germline, CDR1 is SGHTA and CDR2 FQGNSA. V lost 1 base and J 0 bases, leaving 8 bases between the germline ends. This chain's CDR3 is CASSLVGSSTDTQYF. The CDR3 DNA sequence: TGTGCCAGCAGCTTAGTTGGTTCTAGCACAGATACGCAGTATTTT.

This clonotype was counted many times. The V and J genes are TRBV6-2 or TRBV6-3 and TRBJ1-5; D is ambiguous. The CDR3 is 13 amino acids. The V and J ends lost 3 bases and 8 bases respectively, with 11 bases between them. The germline gives CDR1 MNHEY, CDR2 SVGEGT. The CDR3 spells CASSYTSREPQHF. The CDR3 region has the DNA TGTGCCAGCAGTTATACCTCAAGGGAGCCCCAGCATTTT.

In its sample, this clonotype was seen many times. This chain uses TRBV3-1 with TRBJ2-1; 7 bases agree with TRBD2. V shed 5 bases, J shed 10 bases, and the junction held 14 bases outside the gene matches. In germline, CDR1 is LGHDT, CDR2 YNNKEL (reference sequence). CDR3 length equals 15 residues. As DNA, the CDR3 is TGTGCCAGCAGCGACGGAAGCGGGGTAGTCAGGGAGCAGTTCTTC. This encodes CASSDGSGVVREQFF.

This clonotype has at least ten counts. In DNA, the CDR3 is TGCGCCAGCAGCCCCGAGAGGAGTTCGCAGTATTTT. Protein: CASSPERSSQYF. The chain is built from TRBV5-1 and TRBJ2-3; D is uncertain. V gave up 4 bases and J gave up 10 bases, with 13 bases separating them. This CDR3 contains 12 residues. The germline gives CDR1 SGHRS, CDR2 YFSETQ.

A note on this clonotype: Being one base from a much bigger clone, this may be a read error. The genes are TRBV3-1 and TRBJ2-7; no clear D gene. The CDR3 length is 12 residues. CDR1 LGHDT and CDR2 YNNKEL come from the germline V gene (reference sequence). The CDR3 spells CANSHEKDEQYF. The CDR3 DNA is TGTGCCAACAGCCATGAGAAGGACGAGCAGTACTTC.

This clonotype was recorded many times. J is TRBJ1-1 and V is TRBV5-1; D possibly corresponds to TRBD1 (5 bases). Germline CDR1 and CDR2: SGHRS and YFSETQ. The CDR3 runs 14 residues. Trimming took 6 bases from V and 5 from J, leaving 17 bases between them. CDR3 nucleotides: TGCGCCAGCACCATGTCGACAGACTCGACTGAAGCTTTCTTT. Protein product: CASTMSTDSTEAFF. The variable domain in full, with the rest retrieved from reference TRBV5-1 and TRBJ1-1, is KAGVTQTPRYLIKTRGQQVTLSCSPISGHRSVSWYQQTPGQGLQFLFEYFSETQRNKGNFPGRFSGRQFSNSRSEMNVSTLELGDSALYLCASTMSTDSTEAFFGQGTRLTVV.

V and J are TRBV7-8 and TRBJ1-1; D is ambiguous. The CDR3 length is 13 residues. Trimming pared 1 base from V and 3 bases from J, leaving 6 bases between. Germline loops: CDR1 SGHVS, CDR2 FQNEAQ. The CDR3 nucleotides are TGTGCCAGCAGCTTAGATGGCGACACTGAAGCTTTCTTT. Translated, it gives CASSLDGDTEAFF.

Many counts were recorded for this clonotype. This sequence joins TRBV7-9 and TRBJ1-6, with D maybe TRBD1 (5 bases). Trimming cost V 4 bases and J 10 bases, with 11 bases left between them. The CDR3 spans 13 residues. Germline lookup yields CDR1 SEHNR and CDR2 FQNEAQ (reference sequence). CDR3 loop: CASSSSGESPLHF. The CDR3 nucleotides read TGTGCCAGCAGCTCGTCGGGGGAATCACCCCTCCACTTT.

This clonotype appeared a few times. The CDR3 protein is CASSVGTFTGELFF. Here the CDR3 DNA reads TGTGCCAGCAGCGTAGGAACATTCACCGGGGAGCTGTTTTTT. J is TRBJ2-2 and V is TRBV9; no definite D call. The CDR3 loop spans 14 amino acids. The V end lost 0 bases, the J end lost 4 bases, and 7 bases lay between the germline ends. CDR1 is SGDLS, CDR2 YYNGEE, per germline. The complete variable domain, with remaining parts taken from reference TRBV9 and TRBJ2-2, reads DSGVTQTPKHLITATGQRVTLRCSPRSGDLSVYWYQQSLDQGLQFLIQYYNGEERAKGNILERFSAQQFPDLHSELNLSSLELGDSALYFCASSVGTFTGELFFGEGSRLTVL.

This clonotype was counted many times. The rearrangement links TRBV20-1 to TRBJ2-7; D possibly matches TRBD1 or TRBD2 (6 bases each). The CDR3 runs to 17 residues. The V gene lost 0 bases and the J gene lost 0 bases, with 18 bases spanning the gap. The germline V gene encodes CDR1 DFQATT and CDR2 SNEGSKA (reference sequence). The CDR3 nucleotides are TGCAGTGCTAGAGATCAAGGGGGGACCAGACCCTCCTACGAGCAGTACTTC. It codes for CSARDQGGTRPSYEQYF.

The table lists this clonotype with many counts. CDR3 loop: CASSSFKLAGALTYEQYF. The CDR3 DNA reads as TGTGCCAGCAGCTCCTTTAAACTAGCGGGGGCTTTGACCTACGAGCAGTACTTC. V usage is TRBV13 and J usage is TRBJ2-7; 11 nucleotides line up with TRBD2. CDR1 is PRHDT and CDR2 is FYEKMQ in the germline V gene (reference sequence). V was pared by 4 bases and J by 2 bases, with 13 bases of the junction left unmatched. The CDR3 totals 18 residues.